The 26 T cell receptor beta chains below all came from one sample that was sequenced in a study of radiation and T cells in renal cell carcinoma. Regarding time point: baseline pretreatment blood. Treatment given: 15 Gy SBRT to primary tumor, nephrectomy 4 weeks later. Clones were read by immunoSEQ multiplex PCR, and TCRdb kept only the in-frame ones, dropping some. The sample comprises around 64,000 clones, approximately 84% of which are singletons, and 7.3% rests with the top ten. Here the sequenced sample was blood, taken from a patient whose treatment included radiotherapy and nephrectomy. These receptors all stem from a man in his sixties with renal cell carcinoma.

Relative to its sample, this clone is medium-sized. V is TRBV20-1 and J is TRBJ2-7; unclear D gene. The CDR3 has 11 residues. V was trimmed by 2 bases and J by 2 bases, leaving 4 bases between them. Per the germline V gene, CDR1 is DFQATT and CDR2 is SNEGSKA (reference sequence). CDR3 region: CSARNAYEQYV. DNA for the CDR3: TGCAGTGCTAGAAACGCCTACGAGCAGTACGTC.

This chain joins TRBV15 and TRBJ2-3; D is ambiguous. The germline V gene has CDR1 LNHNV and CDR2 YYDKDF (reference sequence). The CDR3 has 13 amino acids. The V and J ends lost 4 bases and 2 bases respectively, with 7 bases between them. CDR3 DNA sequence: TGTGCCACCAGCAACACGATCACAGATACGCAGTATTTT. It codes for CATSNTITDTQYF.

The chain joins TRBV6-5 to TRBJ1-1; 7 bases match TRBD1. This CDR3 spans 14 amino acids. Per germline, CDR1 MNHEY and CDR2 SVGAGI. Trimming removed 6 bases from V and 4 bases from J; junction bases left unmatched: 8. In DNA, the CDR3 is TGTGCCAGCAGCAGGGAACAGGGGAGCACTGAAGCTTTCTTT. This encodes CASSREQGSTEAFF.

The J gene is TRBJ1-1, the V gene TRBV19, with no clear D. CDR1 is LNHDA, CDR2 SQIVND, per germline (reference sequence). The length of the CDR3 is 17 residues. Trimming took 5 bases from V and 1 from J, leaving 20 bases between them. The chain's CDR3 is CASSPNPWTDGNTEAFF. The CDR3 bases are TGTGCCAGTAGTCCCAACCCATGGACGGACGGGAACACTGAAGCTTTCTTT. The full variable domain, rest sourced from reference TRBV19 and TRBJ1-1, is DGGITQSPKYLFRKEGQNVTLSCEQNLNHDAMYWYRQDPGQGLRLIYYSQIVNDFQKGDIAEGYSVSREKKESFPLTVTSAQKNPTAFYLCASSPNPWTDGNTEAFFGQGTRLTVV.

The gene calls are TRBV5-1 and TRBJ2-4; 9 bases are shared with TRBD1. Germline trimming cut 4 bases from V and 7 bases from J; bases unmatched to any gene: 6. The CDR3 is 14 amino acids. Germline assignment: CDR1 SGHRS and CDR2 YFSETQ. CDR3 sequence: CASSGGTGLNIQYF. CDR3 nucleotide sequence: TGCGCCAGCAGCGGCGGGACAGGGCTCAACATTCAGTACTTC.

V gene TRBV30 combines with J gene TRBJ1-1, with 7 bases identical to TRBD1. CDR3 length equals 13 residues. V lost 8 bases to trimming and J lost 1 base; unmatched junction nucleotides: 7. Looked up from germline, CDR1 is GTSNPN and CDR2 is SVGIG (reference sequence). The CDR3, as DNA: TGTGCCCGAACAGGGGTCGGGAACACTGAAGCTTTCTTT. As protein: CARTGVGNTEAFF.

The chain couples TRBV15 to TRBJ2-5; D unresolved. The CDR3 spans 14 residues. V lost 3 bases to trimming and J lost 3 bases, with 11 bases between them. CDR1 and CDR2 (germline): LNHNV, YYDKDF (reference sequence). The CDR3 protein is CATSSRALEETQYF. The CDR3 region has the DNA TGTGCCACCAGCAGCAGAGCACTGGAAGAGACCCAGTACTTC.

V usage is TRBV11-3 and J usage is TRBJ1-5; D is ambiguous. The V and J ends lost 5 bases and 7 bases respectively, with 12 bases between them. From germline, CDR1 is SGHNT and CDR2 YENEEA. CDR3 length: 13 amino acids. The CDR3 nucleotides read TGTGCCAGCAGCCCCCGGGGAGGGCAGCCCCAGCATTTT. This translates into CASSPRGGQPQHF.

The chain joins TRBV21-1 to TRBJ2-2. TRBV21-1 is noted as a pseudogene. The CDR3 covers 20 residues. CDR3 coding DNA: TGTGCCAGCAGCAAAGTTGGGACTATACTTCGGGACAGTATCACCGGGGAGCTGTTTTTT. Its protein is CASSKVGTILRDSITGELFF.

This clone came up a few times. The V and J genes are TRBV30 and TRBJ2-2; possible D gene TRBD1, 5 bases. This CDR3 region has 14 residues. Trimming stripped 2 bases from V and 4 bases from J, with 11 bases between. CDR1 GTSNPN and CDR2 SVGIG come from the germline V gene (reference sequence). CDR3 sequence reads: CAWSNRGRTGELFF. CDR3 sequence (DNA): TGTGCCTGGAGTAATAGGGGCCGCACCGGGGAGCTGTTTTTT.

This sequence joins TRBV2 and TRBJ2-3; unclear D gene. The V end lost 1 base, the J end lost 2 bases, and 4 bases lay between the germline ends. Per germline, CDR1 SNHLY and CDR2 FYNNEI. CDR3 length: 13 amino acids. CDR3 DNA: TGTGCCAGCAGTGAAGATAACACAGATACGCAGTATTTT. Translation gives CASSEDNTDTQYF.

This CDR3 reads CASSPLTGAMNTEAFF. The CDR3 DNA follows: TGCGCCAGCAGCCCCTTGACAGGGGCCATGAACACTGAAGCTTTCTTT. The chain employs TRBV5-1 and TRBJ1-1; 8 nucleotides line up with TRBD1. Germline V gene lookup returns CDR1 SGHRS and CDR2 YFSETQ. Trimming removed 4 bases from V and 0 bases from J; junction bases left unmatched: 8. The CDR3 contains 16 residues.

The CDR3 DNA sequence: TGTGCCAGCAGCTACTTCGATGGATCTTACTACGAGCAGTACTTC. Translating it yields CASSYFDGSYYEQYF. This rearrangement joins TRBV7-2 to TRBJ2-7; D is uncertain. Germline CDR1 reads SGHTA; CDR2 reads FQGNSA. With 4 bases removed from V and 3 bases from J, the gap between germline ends came to 16 bases. The CDR3 runs to 15 residues.

This clone showed up just a few times. This chain uses TRBV19 with TRBJ1-4, with D perhaps matching TRBD1 (6 bases). CDR3 length: 14 amino acids. Trimming shortened V by 6 bases and J by 8 bases, and 16 bases separated the two germline ends. Per germline, CDR1 LNHDA and CDR2 SQIVND (reference sequence). For the CDR3, the DNA is TGTGCCAGTAGCCCGCCCGGGGGCGAAGAAAAACTGTTTTTT. It translates to CASSPPGGEEKLFF.

V is TRBV10-3 and J is TRBJ2-2; D is undetermined. CDR1 is ENHRY, CDR2 SYGVKD, per germline. CDR3 length: 13 residues. With 8 bases removed from V and 4 bases from J, the gap between germline ends came to 11 bases. In nucleotides, the CDR3 is TGTGCCATCGCGGCAGGCGTCACCGGGGAGCTGTTTTTT. Protein product: CAIAAGVTGELFF.

This sequence joins TRBV4-1 and TRBJ2-3; 11 bases agree with TRBD1. With 0 bases clipped from V and 5 bases from J, the junction kept 1 base outside the gene matches. The CDR3 spans 15 residues. Per germline, CDR1 MGHRA and CDR2 YSYEKL. In DNA form, the CDR3 reads TGCGCCAGCAGCCAAGAGGACAGGGGGCAAGATACGCAGTATTTT. Translation: CASSQEDRGQDTQYF.

J is TRBJ2-7 and V is TRBV28; tentative D call: TRBD2 (6 bases). V dropped 6 bases and J dropped 2 bases, with 11 bases sitting between them. Germline loops: CDR1 MDHEN, CDR2 SYDVKM. There are 13 residues in the CDR3. In DNA form, the CDR3 reads TGTGCCAGCAGGGAGGGAGGAGCCTACGAGCAGTACGTC. Amino acids: CASREGGAYEQYV.

V usage is TRBV29-1 and J usage is TRBJ1-2, with D maybe TRBD1 (5 bases). The germline CDR1 and CDR2 sequences are SQVTM and ANQGSEA. There are 14 residues in the CDR3. V was clipped by 3 bases and J by 0 bases, with 11 bases between them. The DNA for the CDR3 is TGCAGCGTTGATAATCGGGGGTCTAACTATGGCTACACCTTC. It specifies CSVDNRGSNYGYTF.

The genes are TRBV5-5 and TRBJ2-5; D remains ambiguous. The ends were cut back, 0 bases at V and 5 bases at J, with 14 bases in the middle. The germline V gene has CDR1 SGHKS and CDR2 YYEKEE (reference sequence). The CDR3 contains 15 residues. CDR3 region: CASSLGLAKHETQYF. CDR3 coding DNA: TGTGCCAGCAGCTTGGGATTGGCAAAACACGAGACCCAGTACTTC.

The chain uses TRBV30 and TRBJ1-5; a possible D gene is TRBD1 (6 bases). CDR3 length equals 16 residues. V lost 4 bases and J 1 base, leaving 17 bases between the germline ends. Germline V lookup: CDR1 GTSNPN, CDR2 SVGIG (reference sequence). CDR3 sequence: CAWTRGGAPSNQPQHF. In nucleotides, the CDR3 is TGTGCCTGGACCCGGGGGGGCGCACCCAGCAATCAGCCCCAGCATTTT.

The J gene is TRBJ2-1, the V gene TRBV6-6, with TRBD2 identical over 7 bases. V dropped 5 bases and J dropped 12; count of bases not matched to a gene: 7. CDR1 is MNHNY, CDR2 SVGAGI, per germline (reference sequence). The CDR3 is 12 residues long. In nucleotides, the CDR3 is TGTGCCAGCAGTGGCCCTAGCGGCCCGCAGTTCTTC. It is translated as CASSGPSGPQFF.

This chain joins TRBV5-8 and TRBJ2-7; the D call may be TRBD1 or TRBD2 (5 bases each). There are 13 residues in the CDR3. CDR1 is SGHTS, CDR2 YDEGEE, per germline. The V gene lost 2 bases and the J gene lost 3 bases, with 9 bases spanning the gap. This CDR3 is CASSFGAFYEQYV. The CDR3 DNA is TGTGCCAGCAGCTTCGGGGCTTTCTACGAGCAGTACGTC.

This chain joins TRBV7-2 and TRBJ1-2; D is undetermined. Trimming left V 5 bases short and J 6 bases short, with 16 bases between. Germline V gives CDR1 SGHTA, CDR2 FQGNSA. The CDR3 is 14 amino acids. The CDR3 reads CASSPGTRADGYTF. CDR3 nucleotide sequence: TGTGCCAGCAGCCCCGGTACAAGGGCGGATGGCTACACCTTC. The variable domain in full, with the rest retrieved from reference TRBV7-2 and TRBJ1-2, is GAGVSQSPSNKVTEKGKDVELRCDPISGHTALYWYRQSLGQGLEFLIYFQGNSAPDKSGLPSDRFSAERTGGSVSTLTIQRTQQEDSAVYLCASSPGTRADGYTFGSGTRLTVV.

This chain uses TRBV6-6 with TRBJ2-1; possibly TRBD2 for D (7 bases). The V gene's germline CDR1 is MNHNY and CDR2 SVGAGI (reference sequence). The CDR3 consists of 15 residues. V was cut by 8 bases and J by 2 bases, with 16 bases left in between. The CDR3 loop reads CASSEGGDAYNEQFF. The CDR3 bases are TGTGCCAGCTCGGAAGGGGGGGACGCCTACAATGAGCAGTTCTTC.

This clone showed up just once. The chain employs TRBV7-2 and TRBJ1-4; possibly TRBD1 for D (6 bases). V lost 4 bases and J 4 bases, leaving 16 bases between the germline ends. The CDR3 contains 16 residues. Looked up from germline, CDR1 is SGHTA and CDR2 is FQGNSA. The CDR3, as DNA: TGTGCCAGCAGCTCCCGTAAGGGGGGTAGTAATGAAAAACTGTTTTTT. This translates into CASSSRKGGSNEKLFF.

In its sample, this clone was seen once. V is TRBV21-1 and J is TRBJ2-7; TRBD1 is taken as the D call from the table, unchecked against the DNA. TRBV21-1 is a recognized pseudogene. The CDR3 length is 15 residues. The CDR3 is CASSLRTGEPYEQYF. DNA of the CDR3: TGTGCCAGCAGCCTCCGGACAGGGGAACCCTACGAGCAGTACTTC.